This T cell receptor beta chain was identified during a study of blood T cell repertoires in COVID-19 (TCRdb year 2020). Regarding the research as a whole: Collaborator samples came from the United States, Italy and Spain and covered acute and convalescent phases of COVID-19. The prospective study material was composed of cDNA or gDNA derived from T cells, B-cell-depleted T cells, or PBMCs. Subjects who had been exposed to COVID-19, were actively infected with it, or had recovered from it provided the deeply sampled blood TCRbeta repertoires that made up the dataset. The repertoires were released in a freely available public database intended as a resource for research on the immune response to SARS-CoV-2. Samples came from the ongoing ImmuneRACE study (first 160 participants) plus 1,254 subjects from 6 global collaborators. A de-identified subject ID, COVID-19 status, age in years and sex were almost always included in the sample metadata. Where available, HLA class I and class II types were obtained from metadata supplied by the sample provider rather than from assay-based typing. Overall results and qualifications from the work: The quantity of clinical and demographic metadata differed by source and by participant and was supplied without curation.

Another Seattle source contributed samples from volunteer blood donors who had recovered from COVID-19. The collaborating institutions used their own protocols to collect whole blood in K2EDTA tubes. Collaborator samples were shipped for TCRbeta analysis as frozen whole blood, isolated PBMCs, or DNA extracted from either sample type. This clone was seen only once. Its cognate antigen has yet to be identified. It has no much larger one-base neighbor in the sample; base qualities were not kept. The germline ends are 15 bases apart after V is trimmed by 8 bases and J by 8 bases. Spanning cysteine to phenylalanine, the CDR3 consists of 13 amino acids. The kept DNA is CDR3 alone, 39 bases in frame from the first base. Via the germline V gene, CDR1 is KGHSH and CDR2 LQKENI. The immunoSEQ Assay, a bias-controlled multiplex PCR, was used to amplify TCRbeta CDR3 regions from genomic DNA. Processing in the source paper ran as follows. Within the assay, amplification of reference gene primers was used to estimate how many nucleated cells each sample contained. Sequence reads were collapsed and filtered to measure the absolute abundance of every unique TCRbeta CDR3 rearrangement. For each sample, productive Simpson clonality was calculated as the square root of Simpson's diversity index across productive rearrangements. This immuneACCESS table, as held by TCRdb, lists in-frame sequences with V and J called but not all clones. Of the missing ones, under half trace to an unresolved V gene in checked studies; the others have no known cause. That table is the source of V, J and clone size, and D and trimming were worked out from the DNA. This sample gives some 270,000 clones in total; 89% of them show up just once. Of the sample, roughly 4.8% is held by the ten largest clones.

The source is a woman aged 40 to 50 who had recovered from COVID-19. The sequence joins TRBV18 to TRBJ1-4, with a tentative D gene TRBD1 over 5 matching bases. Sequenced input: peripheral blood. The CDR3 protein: CASRSAGREKLFF. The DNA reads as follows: TGTGCCAGCCGGTCCGCAGGGAGGGAAAAACTGTTTTTT.